Here is one T cell receptor beta chain with its context. TCRdb ran MiXCR on the 5' RACE reads and lists one entry per CDR3 protein. Found here are approximately 500,000 distinct CDR3 sequences, about 23% of them singletons; the top ten hold roughly an eighth. This entry belongs to a study of T-cell memory formation after mild COVID-19. This CDR3 spans 15 amino acids. Between the trimmed V and J ends, which lost 0 bases and 3 bases, there was a span of 12 bases. Germline values: CDR1 MNHEY, CDR2 SVGAGI. The sequenced sample was PBMCs or a T cell subset sorted from them (not recorded which). This receptor was identified in an adult woman who had mild COVID-19 (a few samples of this study predate the infection). Cell type and time point are not known. This sequence joins TRBV6-5 and TRBJ2-7; a possible D gene is TRBD2 (6 bases). The chain's CDR3 is CASSYSDGGNYEQYF. As DNA, the CDR3 is TGTGCCAGCAGTTACTCTGATGGAGGGAACTACGAGCAGTACTTC.